Listed below are T cell receptor beta chains from one sample, sequenced in a study of PD-L1 blockade in urothelial cancer. Measured with immunoSEQ multiplex PCR; TCRdb has only the in-frame clones, and not every one. The sample has more than 60,000 clones, 88% seen once. Specimen: PBMCs, collected around atezolizumab (anti-PD-L1) treatment. The receptor set was obtained from a man in his 60s with urothelial cancer. Both conserved end residues are part of each CDR3. A D gene is named only where the DNA matches it firmly. Some rows mark clone size as missing; the rest say once, few, many or name a class of expanded clone.

V	J	D	size	CDR3	DNA
TRBV28	TRBJ2-7	-	once	CASSRTLGPYEQYF	TGTGCCAGCAGTAGGACACTGGGTCCCTACGAGCAGTACTTC
TRBV5-6	TRBJ2-7	-	-	CASSLLALGEYF	TGTGCCAGCAGCTTGTTGGCCCTCGGGGAGTACTTC
TRBV6-5	TRBJ2-5	TRBD2	-	CASSLSGGQETQYF	TGTGCCAGCAGCCTTAGCGGGGGACAAGAGACCCAGTACTTC
TRBV29-1	TRBJ2-7	TRBD1	-	CSAKRTGPSYEQYF	TGCAGCGCAAAACGGACAGGGCCCTCCTACGAGCAGTACTTC
TRBV10-3	TRBJ2-2	-	-	CAISTNGELFF	TGTGCCATCAGTACTAACGGGGAGCTGTTTTTT
TRBV5-6	TRBJ2-5	TRBD1	-	CASSFTGGQETQYF	TGTGCCAGCAGCTTTACAGGGGGGCAGGAGACCCAGTACTTC
TRBV19	TRBJ1-4	TRBD1	-	CASSLQDRGNEKLFF	TGTGCCAGTAGTCTCCAGGACAGGGGGAATGAAAAACTGTTTTTT
TRBV6-1	TRBJ1-5	TRBD1	-	CASRLDRGDNQPQHF	TGTGCCAGCAGATTGGACAGGGGCGACAATCAGCCCCAGCATTTT
TRBV6-5	TRBJ1-2	-	-	CASSYYPGGSDYGYTF	TGTGCCAGCAGTTATTACCCCGGGGGTTCGGACTATGGCTACACCTTC
TRBV7-9	TRBJ2-3	-	-	CASSSQRAADTQYF	TGTGCCAGCAGCTCCCAGCGGGCGGCAGATACGCAGTATTTT
TRBV11-2	TRBJ2-7	TRBD1	-	CASRETGRNEQYF	TGTGCCAGCAGAGAGACAGGGCGCAACGAGCAGTACTTC
TRBV6-6	TRBJ2-5	-	-	CASNRAGGETQYF	TGTGCCAGCAATAGAGCGGGTGGGGAGACCCAGTACTTC
TRBV10-3	TRBJ2-7	TRBD1	few	CAARTGRYEQYF	TGTGCCGCGAGGACAGGGAGGTACGAGCAGTACTTC
TRBV6-1	TRBJ2-7	TRBD2	-	CASSGGGGGAHEQYF	TGTGCCAGCAGTGGGGGCGGCGGGGGGGCCCACGAGCAGTACTTC
TRBV10-3	TRBJ1-2	TRBD1	-	CAISGQGTAYGYTF	TGTGCCATCAGCGGACAGGGGACAGCCTATGGCTACACCTTC
TRBV11-2	TRBJ2-1	-	few	CASSLNGYWSYNEQFF	TGTGCCAGCAGCTTAAACGGGTATTGGTCCTACAATGAGCAGTTCTTC
TRBV9	TRBJ2-2	-	-	CASSNPTTGRQLTGELFF	TGTGCCAGCAGCAATCCGACGACAGGCCGCCAACTCACCGGGGAGCTGTTTTTT
TRBV7-9	TRBJ2-1	-	-	CASSSLASEQFF	TGTGCCAGCAGCTCACTAGCCAGTGAGCAGTTCTTC
TRBV29-1	TRBJ1-1	-	-	CSGELRETEAFF	TGCAGCGGGGAGTTACGGGAAACTGAAGCTTTCTTT
TRBV7-2	TRBJ2-7	-	-	CASSPDISQYF	TGTGCCAGCAGCCCCGACATCTCTCAGTACTTC
TRBV9	TRBJ2-1	-	-	CASSPRSEYNEQFF	TGTGCCAGCAGCCCCCGAAGCGAATACAATGAGCAGTTCTTC
TRBV18	TRBJ2-7	-	-	CASSPAGVGSYEQYF	TGTGCCAGCTCACCGGCAGGGGTGGGTTCCTACGAGCAGTACTTC
TRBV4-3	TRBJ2-7	TRBD2	-	CASSPWTSGHEQYF	TGCGCCAGCAGCCCCTGGACTAGCGGGCACGAGCAGTACTTC
TRBV28	TRBJ2-6	-	-	CASSPGQISGANVLTF	TGTGCCAGCAGTCCTGGACAGATCTCTGGGGCCAACGTCCTGACTTTC
TRBV18	TRBJ2-3	-	-	CASSPGATTDTQYF	TGTGCCAGCTCACCGGGGGCGACCACAGATACGCAGTATTTT
TRBV19	TRBJ2-1	-	-	CASSIDRTTYNEQFF	TGTGCCAGTAGTATAGACCGGACTACCTACAATGAGCAGTTCTTC
TRBV10-3	TRBJ2-1	TRBD2	-	CAINLGTSGNEQFF	TGTGCCATAAACCTCGGGACTAGCGGCAATGAGCAGTTCTTC
TRBV9	TRBJ1-3	-	-	CASSATQGQRLLDTIYF	TGTGCCAGCAGCGCGACTCAGGGGCAGAGGTTATTGGACACCATATATTTT
TRBV2	TRBJ2-3	-	-	CASSEAGDNTDTQYF	TGTGCCAGCAGTGAAGCTGGGGACAACACAGATACGCAGTATTTT
TRBV30	TRBJ2-3	TRBD2	-	CAWSLGSSGVDTQYF	TGTGCCTGGAGTCTTGGGAGTAGCGGGGTGGATACGCAGTATTTT
TRBV19	TRBJ1-5	-	-	CASSTTGLISNQPQHF	TGTGCCAGTAGTACAACGGGACTTATTAGCAATCAGCCCCAGCATTTT
TRBV27	TRBJ2-3	-	once	CASSLGRLSGTDTQYF	TGTGCCAGCAGTTTAGGCAGGTTAAGTGGTACAGATACGCAGTATTTT
TRBV18	TRBJ1-5	-	once	CASSPSWGEGSRLGNQPQHF	TGTGCCAGCTCGCCCTCGTGGGGCGAAGGGTCCCGGTTGGGCAATCAGCCCCAGCATTTT
TRBV5-1	TRBJ1-2	TRBD1	-	CASSFRDRVHGYTF	TGCGCCAGCAGCTTCCGGGACAGGGTTCATGGCTACACCTTC
TRBV7-9	TRBJ1-5	-	-	CASSLGGQVNQPQHF	TGTGCCAGCAGCTTAGGGGGCCAGGTTAATCAGCCCCAGCATTTT
TRBV28	TRBJ2-7	TRBD1	-	CASSSRDRGAGFNEQYF	TGTGCCAGCAGCTCCCGGGACAGGGGGGCTGGATTCAACGAGCAGTACTTC
TRBV5-4	TRBJ1-1	-	-	CASSPGRVKITTEAFF	TGTGCCAGCAGCCCCGGCAGGGTCAAAATAACCACTGAAGCTTTCTTT
TRBV19	TRBJ1-4	-	-	CASQGRTNEKLFF	TGTGCCAGTCAGGGGAGAACTAATGAAAAACTGTTTTTT
TRBV12-5	TRBJ2-1	-	-	CASGSDNEQFF	TGTGCTAGTGGTTCAGACAATGAGCAGTTCTTC
TRBV6-5	TRBJ2-3	TRBD1	-	CASTQGLMADTQYF	TGTGCCAGCACACAGGGGTTGATGGCAGATACGCAGTATTTT
TRBV28	TRBJ1-3	-	-	CASSLSGQGGNTIYF	TGTGCCAGCAGTTTATCAGGTCAGGGTGGAAACACCATATATTTT
TRBV9	TRBJ2-5	-	-	CASSVSRGGSETQYF	TGTGCCAGCAGCGTATCACGTGGGGGCAGTGAGACCCAGTACTTC
TRBV2	TRBJ2-2	-	-	CASSDSPNTGELFF	TGTGCCAGCAGTGACTCCCCGAACACCGGGGAGCTGTTTTTT
TRBV5-1	TRBJ2-1	TRBD2	-	CASSSQGGGYNEQFF	TGCGCCAGCAGCTCTCAGGGCGGGGGTTACAATGAGCAGTTCTTC
TRBV11-2	TRBJ1-4	-	-	CASSARNEKLFF	TGTGCCAGCAGCGCCCGGAATGAAAAACTGTTTTTT
TRBV11-2	TRBJ2-5	TRBD1	-	CASREGQGSSKETQYF	TGTGCCAGCAGGGAGGGACAGGGTTCGTCCAAAGAGACCCAGTACTTC
TRBV9	TRBJ2-3	TRBD2	-	CASSARAGGTDTQYF	TGTGCCAGCAGCGCGCGAGCGGGGGGCACAGATACGCAGTATTTT
TRBV6-9	TRBJ2-6	TRBD1	-	CASSVPGQLISGANVLTF	TGTGCCAGCAGTGTCCCGGGACAGCTAATCTCTGGGGCCAACGTCCTGACTTTC
TRBV25-1	TRBJ1-2	-	-	CASVDRLGGGYTF	TGTGCCAGTGTAGACCGGCTAGGAGGTGGCTACACCTTC
TRBV10-1	TRBJ2-1	-	once	CASSEILADEQFF	TGCGCCAGCAGTGAGATACTAGCCGATGAGCAGTTCTTC
TRBV4-2	TRBJ1-2	TRBD1	-	CASSRSGQGGGYGYTF	TGTGCCAGCAGCCGTTCCGGCCAGGGGGGTGGGTATGGCTACACCTTC